The 28 T cell receptor beta chains in this list originate from one sample, sequenced in a study of blood T cell repertoires in COVID-19. Only in-frame clones appear in the TCRdb table, and some are missing; sequencing was by immunoSEQ multiplex PCR. The table shows 70,000 or so clones, with approximately 88% occurring only once. The sample taken for sequencing was peripheral blood. The receptor source for this set is a man older than 75 with active or convalescent COVID-19.

This chain joins TRBV28 and TRBJ2-2; 10 bases match TRBD2. Germline CDR1 reads MDHEN; CDR2 reads SYDVKM. The V and J ends lost 7 bases and 6 bases, in that order; junction bases with no gene match: 5. The CDR3 spans 14 residues. CDR3 in amino acids: CASIASGSPGELFF. The CDR3 DNA reads TGTGCCAGCATTGCTAGCGGGAGTCCCGGGGAGCTGTTTTTT.

The chain joins TRBV29-1 to TRBJ2-1; D ambiguous. The CDR3 has 15 amino acids. Germline CDR1 is SQVTM and CDR2 is ANQGSEA. Trimming pared 0 bases from V and 0 bases from J, leaving 9 bases between. The CDR3 region is CSVEEFLSSYNEQFF. Here the CDR3 DNA reads TGCAGCGTTGAAGAGTTTCTTAGCTCCTACAATGAGCAGTTCTTC.

This clone has just a few counts. The chain has TRBV28 and TRBJ2-3; D is unclear. Germline V CDR1 and CDR2: MDHEN, SYDVKM. V dropped 6 bases and J dropped 1 base, with 8 bases sitting between them. The CDR3 is 13 residues long. The CDR3 here is CASRGRRTDTQYF. DNA for the CDR3: TGTGCCAGCAGGGGCAGGCGCACAGATACGCAGTATTTT.

V usage is TRBV29-1 and J usage is TRBJ1-4; D call uncertain. The germline CDR1 and CDR2 sequences are SQVTM and ANQGSEA. CDR3 length: 12 amino acids. V lost 4 bases and J lost 1, with 4 bases in between. The chain's CDR3 is CSVAVTNEKLFF. DNA of the CDR3: TGCAGCGTTGCGGTAACTAATGAAAAACTGTTTTTT. The full variable domain, with the rest looked up from reference TRBV29-1 and TRBJ1-4, is SAVISQKPSRDICQRGTSLTIQCQVDSQVTMMFWYRQQPGQSLTLIATANQGSEATYESGFVIDKFPISRPNLTFSTLTVSNMSPEDSSIYLCSVAVTNEKLFFGSGTQLSVL.

The V and J genes are TRBV5-1 and TRBJ1-1; 8 nucleotides align to TRBD1. The CDR3 has 13 amino acids. Germline V lookup: CDR1 SGHRS, CDR2 YFSETQ. Trimming at V came to 7 bases and at J to 3 bases, leaving 5 bases not matched to a gene. CDR3 amino acids: CASYWTGHTEAFF. The CDR3 nucleotides read TGCGCCAGCTACTGGACAGGGCACACTGAAGCTTTCTTT. The full variable domain, rest sourced from reference TRBV5-1 and TRBJ1-1, is KAGVTQTPRYLIKTRGQQVTLSCSPISGHRSVSWYQQTPGQGLQFLFEYFSETQRNKGNFPGRFSGRQFSNSRSEMNVSTLELGDSALYLCASYWTGHTEAFFGQGTRLTVV.

The CDR3: CASSSHLGFGETQYF. The CDR3 DNA follows: TGTGCCAGCAGCTCGCACCTCGGGTTCGGAGAGACCCAGTACTTC. The rearrangement uses TRBV7-2 and TRBJ2-5; D is uncertain. Germline V CDR1 and CDR2: SGHTA, FQGNSA. Trimming removed 4 bases at V and 4 bases at J, with 16 bases between. The CDR3 length is 15 residues.

V gene TRBV19 combines with J gene TRBJ2-1; D is ambiguous. Looked up from germline, CDR1 is LNHDA and CDR2 is SQIVND (reference sequence). Trimming pared 5 bases from V and 0 bases from J, leaving 14 bases between. The CDR3 covers 16 residues. The CDR3 bases are TGTGCCAGTAGTTCCCGGAGCAGTCTCTCCTACAATGAGCAGTTCTTC. Its translation is CASSSRSSLSYNEQFF.

The gene calls are TRBV29-1 and TRBJ2-2; tentative D call: TRBD1 (5 bases). The CDR3 has 13 residues. Trimming took 3 bases from V and 3 from J, leaving 8 bases between them. The germline V gene has CDR1 SQVTM and CDR2 ANQGSEA. CDR3 in DNA: TGCAGCGTTGACAGGGCGGACACCGGGGAGCTGTTTTTT. Translating it yields CSVDRADTGELFF.

This rearrangement joins TRBV2 to TRBJ2-7; D is uncertain. Trimming removed 6 bases from V and 7 bases from J, with 16 bases in between. The CDR3 has 13 amino acids. Per germline, CDR1 SNHLY and CDR2 FYNNEI. CDR3 coding DNA: TGTGCCAGCAGCCGCGGCCCAAAGAGTGAGCAGTACTTC. Translating gives CASSRGPKSEQYF. Together with reference TRBV2 and TRBJ2-7, the CDR3 gives the full variable domain: EPEVTQTPSHQVTQMGQEVILRCVPISNHLYFYWYRQILGQKVEFLVSFYNNEISEKSEIFDDQFSVERPDGSNFTLKIRSTKLEDSAMYFCASSRGPKSEQYFGPGTRLTVT.

The gene calls are TRBV15 and TRBJ2-6; no clear D gene. Germline V gene sequence: CDR1 LNHNV, CDR2 YYDKDF (reference sequence). Trimming cost V 3 bases and J 4 bases, with 7 bases left between them. The length of the CDR3 is 14 residues. The CDR3 sequence: CATSRNAGANVLTF. CDR3 nucleotide sequence: TGTGCCACCAGCAGGAATGCGGGGGCCAACGTCCTGACTTTC.

The gene calls are TRBV4-2 and TRBJ2-7, with 8 bases fitting TRBD1. Germline V gives CDR1 LGHNA, CDR2 YNFKEQ. The junction had 8 bases not matched to a gene; V was cut back by 0 bases and J by 7 bases. The CDR3 is 15 residues long. CDR3 sequence reads: CASSQDGTGPWEQYF. The CDR3 region has the DNA TGTGCCAGCAGCCAAGATGGGACAGGTCCCTGGGAGCAGTACTTC.

This clone has a single count. V gene TRBV28 combines with J gene TRBJ1-4; unclear D gene. The length of the CDR3 is 15 residues. Per the germline V gene, CDR1 is MDHEN and CDR2 is SYDVKM. V was shortened by 1 base and J by 0 bases, with 6 bases between the two germline ends. DNA for the CDR3: TGTGCCAGCAGTTTATTGGGCGCAACTAATGAAAAACTGTTTTTT. Translating it yields CASSLLGATNEKLFF.

The chain links TRBV5-1 to TRBJ1-5; D gene ambiguous. The CDR3 has 14 residues. Per germline, CDR1 SGHRS and CDR2 YFSETQ. V lost 0 bases and J lost 3, with 7 bases in between. The CDR3 loop is CASSLDAVNQPQHF. The DNA for the CDR3 is TGCGCCAGCAGCTTGGACGCAGTCAATCAGCCCCAGCATTTT.

CDR3 residues: CASSLGQDQNQETQYF. CDR3 coding DNA: TGCGCCAGCAGCTTAGGACAGGACCAAAACCAAGAGACCCAGTACTTC. V and J are TRBV5-1 and TRBJ2-5; TRBD1 matches at 7 bases. This CDR3 has 16 residues. Germline CDR1 SGHRS, CDR2 YFSETQ. Trimming at V came to 2 bases and at J to 0 bases, leaving 7 bases not matched to a gene.

The rearrangement joins TRBV28 to TRBJ2-3; 9 bases are shared with TRBD1. V was pared by 5 bases and J by 2 bases, with 5 bases of the junction left unmatched. Germline V gene lookup returns CDR1 MDHEN and CDR2 SYDVKM. The CDR3 covers 15 residues. The DNA for the CDR3 is TGTGCCAGCAGTCCGGGACAGGGTCACACAGATACGCAGTATTTT. Its translation: CASSPGQGHTDTQYF. The variable domain in full, with the rest retrieved from reference TRBV28 and TRBJ2-3, is DVKVTQSSRYLVKRTGEKVFLECVQDMDHENMFWYRQDPGLGLRLIYFSYDVKMKEKGDIPEGYSVSREKKERFSLILESASTNQTSMYLCASSPGQGHTDTQYFGPGTRLTVL.

V usage is TRBV7-2 and J usage is TRBJ2-5; the D gene is possibly TRBD1 (6 bases). The CDR3 extends over 13 amino acids. Trimming pared 3 bases from V and 4 bases from J, leaving 9 bases between. CDR1 SGHTA and CDR2 FQGNSA come from the germline V gene. In DNA form, the CDR3 reads TGTGCCAGCAGCTTCAGGGGTCTAGAGACCCAGTACTTC. Its translation is CASSFRGLETQYF.

This clone was found once. V usage is TRBV12-5 and J usage is TRBJ1-5; maybe TRBD1 (6 bases). The V end lost 6 bases, the J end lost 0 bases, and 12 bases lay between the germline ends. Germline assignment: CDR1 LGHNT and CDR2 FRNRAP. CDR3 length: 15 amino acids. The DNA of the CDR3 is TGTGCTAGTGGGGGTGACAGGTTTAGCAATCAGCCCCAGCATTTT. This translates into CASGGDRFSNQPQHF.

The chain carries TRBV10-2 and TRBJ2-5, with D hard to call. The V end lost 4 bases, the J end lost 3 bases, and 6 bases lay between the germline ends. Germline V CDR1 and CDR2: WSHSY, SAAADI. This CDR3 is built from 12 residues. The CDR3 is CASSARKETQYF. The CDR3 DNA reads as TGCGCCAGCAGTGCCAGGAAAGAGACCCAGTACTTC.

This chain joins TRBV27 and TRBJ2-1, with 10 nucleotides matching TRBD2. V shed 3 bases, J shed 0 bases, and the junction held 8 bases outside the gene matches. The germline V gene encodes CDR1 MNHEY and CDR2 SMNVEV (reference sequence). The CDR3 consists of 18 residues. The DNA of the CDR3 is TGTGCCAGCAGTTTCCGGCTAGCGGGGGACAGCTCCTACAATGAGCAGTTCTTC. It encodes CASSFRLAGDSSYNEQFF.

CDR3 DNA sequence: TGTGCCAGCAGCTTATACAGGGTAGCTAACTATGGCTACACCTTC. Translation gives CASSLYRVANYGYTF. The chain carries TRBV5-6 and TRBJ1-2; tentative D call: TRBD1 (6 bases). Trimming took off 2 bases at V and 0 bases at J, with 11 bases between the two ends. Looked up from germline, CDR1 is SGHDT and CDR2 is YYEEEE. The CDR3 runs to 15 residues.

This chain connects TRBV19 to TRBJ1-4; D is undetermined. Between the trimmed V and J ends, which lost 4 bases and 0 bases, there was a span of 9 bases. The CDR3 has 15 amino acids. Per germline, CDR1 LNHDA and CDR2 SQIVND (reference sequence). This CDR3 reads CASSRRKTTNEKLFF. The CDR3 nucleotides are TGTGCCAGTAGTAGGAGGAAAACAACTAATGAAAAACTGTTTTTT.

In nucleotides, the CDR3 is TGTGCCAGCTCAGTAGGGACAGGAAACTCTGGGGCCAACGTCCTGACTTTC. Residues: CASSVGTGNSGANVLTF. The chain uses TRBV18 and TRBJ2-6; 8 nucleotides match TRBD1. The CDR3 runs 17 residues. Germline assignment: CDR1 KGHSH and CDR2 LQKENI. The V gene end was trimmed by 5 bases and the J gene end by 0 bases; junction bases not matched to a gene: 6.

The V gene is TRBV5-1, the J gene TRBJ1-5; 10 bases line up with TRBD1. Germline V CDR1 and CDR2: SGHRS, YFSETQ. This CDR3 region has 17 residues. The V segment lost 4 bases and the J segment 3 bases; nucleotides outside the gene matches: 10. The CDR3 is CASSIGTGVLDNQPQHF. CDR3 coding DNA: TGCGCCAGCAGCATCGGGACAGGGGTTTTAGACAATCAGCCCCAGCATTTT.

The CDR3 DNA reads as TGTGCCAGCAGCAAAGACCCGGGGGCGCAGTATTTT. Translation: CASSKDPGAQYF. The chain carries TRBV7-9 and TRBJ2-3; a weak D match, TRBD2 (6 bases). Trimming stripped 5 bases from V and 10 bases from J, with 13 bases between. The V gene's germline CDR1 is SEHNR and CDR2 FQNEAQ (reference sequence). The CDR3 spans 12 residues.

J is TRBJ1-3 and V is TRBV28; D is perhaps TRBD1 (5 bases). Germline values: CDR1 MDHEN, CDR2 SYDVKM. V gave up 3 bases and J gave up 0 bases, with 18 bases separating them. The CDR3 extends over 18 amino acids. The CDR3 DNA reads TGTGCCAGCAGTTTCTTTTGGGGGAGGACATTCTCTGGAAACACCATATATTTT. Its translation: CASSFFWGRTFSGNTIYF.

The genes are TRBV5-1 and TRBJ2-5; D is perhaps TRBD1 (6 bases). V shed 6 bases and J shed 1 base, with 13 bases lying between them. Germline V gene sequence: CDR1 SGHRS, CDR2 YFSETQ. The CDR3 totals 14 residues. The CDR3 DNA reads TGCGCCAGCAAAACAGGGACCTCCCAAGAGACCCAGTACTTC. This gives the protein CASKTGTSQETQYF. Based on the CDR3 plus reference TRBV5-1 and TRBJ2-5, the full variable domain is KAGVTQTPRYLIKTRGQQVTLSCSPISGHRSVSWYQQTPGQGLQFLFEYFSETQRNKGNFPGRFSGRQFSNSRSEMNVSTLELGDSALYLCASKTGTSQETQYFGPGTRLLVL.

V usage is TRBV6-2 or TRBV6-3 and J usage is TRBJ1-5; 8 positions agree with TRBD1. Losses at the gene ends were 3 bases for V and 5 bases for J; bases not matched to a gene: 6. Germline assignment: CDR1 MNHEY and CDR2 SVGEGT. The CDR3 totals 15 residues. In nucleotides, the CDR3 is TGTGCCAGCAGTTATGGACAGGGATGGCATCAGCCCCAGCATTTT. This gives the protein CASSYGQGWHQPQHF.

This clone was observed a handful of times. This chain connects TRBV4-1 to TRBJ2-1; the match to TRBD2 covers 8 bases. CDR1 MGHRA and CDR2 YSYEKL come from the germline V gene. Trimming at V came to 4 bases and at J to 4 bases, leaving 9 bases not matched to a gene. This CDR3 has 16 residues. CDR3 sequence (DNA): TGCGCCAGCAGCCCAAGTGAAGCGGGAGTGTACAATGAGCAGTTCTTC. It encodes CASSPSEAGVYNEQFF.